This record concerns one T cell receptor (beta chain) sequence. Its specificity is unknown. This PCR relied on a set of 60 Vbeta primers and 13 Jbeta primers. Profiling relied on immunoSEQ multiplex PCR, and the TCRdb table lists in-frame clones only, not all of them. The sample consists of tens of thousands of clones, around 82% of them appearing once. The data belong to a study of cytomegalovirus exposure and HLA in healthy donors. Study-wide findings and caveats: From TCR beta sequences, most subjects' HLA-A and HLA-B alleles were reportedly predicted accurately.

Germline assignment: CDR1 MDHEN and CDR2 SYDVKM. The V gene lost 7 bases and the J gene lost 2 bases, with 12 bases spanning the gap. The CDR3 length is 14 residues. V gene TRBV28 combines with J gene TRBJ1-3; D unclear. The clonotype comes from a man aged 25 to 40 in good health and CMV-seropositive. Sequenced input: PBMCs. CDR3 coding DNA: TGTGCCAGCACTAGAGTAAATGCTGGAAACACCATATATTTT. Translating gives CASTRVNAGNTIYF.